Listed here are 3 T cell receptor beta chains from one sample, sequenced in a study of blood T cell repertoires in COVID-19 (dated by TCRdb to 2018 to 2021). The protocol used for the library was the immunoSEQ multiplex PCR assay. TCRdb carries this immuneACCESS record with in-frame sequences only. Its versions omit some clonotypes, under half of them owing to an unresolved V gene in the studies checked, with the rest unexplained. This sample comprises roughly 190,000 clones, 76% of them detected only once. The ten biggest clones cover roughly a sixth of the sample. Sequenced input: PBMCs or T cells enriched from blood (not recorded which). The receptors come from a woman aged 45-65 years with acute COVID-19.

The J gene is TRBJ2-5, the V gene TRBV3-1 (or the pseudogene TRBV3-2); 12 nucleotides agree with TRBD2. CDR1 is LGHDT, CDR2 YNNKEL, per germline (reference sequence). J was trimmed by 10 bases and V by 0 bases; bases with no gene match: 6. The CDR3 has 15 residues. Written as DNA, the CDR3 is TGTGCCAGCAGCCAAGAACTAGCGGGGGGTGCCAACCAGTACTTC. Translated, it gives CASSQELAGGANQYF.

This clone has a handful of counts. This sequence joins TRBV15 and TRBJ2-2; TRBD2 is a possible D gene (7 bases). With 3 bases removed from V and 1 base from J, the gap between germline ends came to 12 bases. CDR1 and CDR2 (germline): LNHNV, YYDKDF (reference sequence). This CDR3 has 16 residues. CDR3 coding DNA: TGTGCCACCAGCAGCGAGGGGGGGCGGAACACCGGGGAGCTGTTTTTT. This sequence encodes CATSSEGGRNTGELFF.

The chain employs TRBV29-1 and TRBJ1-5; maybe TRBD1 (6 bases). With 5 bases removed from V and 3 bases from J, the gap between germline ends came to 11 bases. CDR3 length: 13 amino acids. Germline V gives CDR1 SQVTM, CDR2 ANQGSEA. CDR3 residues: CSVKDSHNQPQHF. DNA of the CDR3: TGCAGCGTTAAGGACAGCCACAATCAGCCCCAGCATTTT.